The next 13 T cell receptor beta chains were all read from a single sample in a study of T cell repertoires in ileal Crohn's disease. Generated by immunoSEQ multiplex PCR, the TCRdb table keeps only in-frame clones and is missing some. This sample has tens of thousands of clones, with about three quarters found just once. Sequenced input: ileal tissue. These receptors were obtained from an adult with Crohn's disease.

The V call is TRBV27, the J call TRBJ1-2; 7 positions match TRBD1. This CDR3 comprises 13 residues. The J segment lost 7 bases and the V segment lost 1 base, leaving 3 bases of the junction unmatched. Germline V gene lookup returns CDR1 MNHEY and CDR2 SMNVEV (reference sequence). The CDR3 nucleotides read TGTGCCAGCAGTTTATTAGGGGGCGGTGGCTACACCTTC. This translates into CASSLLGGGGYTF.

This chain's CDR3 is CASSSRLAQGDTQYF. CDR3 sequence (DNA): TGTGCCAGCAGTTCGAGACTAGCACAAGGAGATACGCAGTATTTT. The chain recombines TRBV27 with TRBJ2-3; TRBD2 matches 7 bases. The CDR3 length is 15 residues. The ends lost 4 bases at V and 5 bases at J; junction bases unmatched: 9. Germline CDR1 and CDR2: MNHEY and SMNVEV (reference sequence).

The chain is built from TRBV4-2 and TRBJ1-1; TRBD1 aligns across 7 bases. After removal of 4 bases from V and 0 bases from J, the junction contained 8 bases not matched to a gene. This CDR3 comprises 16 residues. CDR1 LGHNA and CDR2 YNFKEQ come from the germline V gene. CDR3 loop: CASSPPTGQMNTEAFF. The CDR3 bases are TGTGCCAGCAGCCCCCCGACAGGGCAGATGAACACTGAAGCTTTCTTT.

The chain couples TRBV10-1 to TRBJ2-1; D may be TRBD2 (5 bases). Germline V gene lookup returns CDR1 WNHNN and CDR2 SYGVQD (reference sequence). Between the trimmed V and J ends, which lost 8 bases and 4 bases, there was a span of 9 bases. The CDR3 is 12 amino acids. CDR3 bases: TGCGCCAGCCCTGAGGGATACAATGAGCAGTTCTTC. Residues: CASPEGYNEQFF.

This chain joins TRBV11-2 and TRBJ2-1, with D possibly TRBD2 on 6 matching bases. CDR1 SGHAT and CDR2 FQNNGV come from the germline V gene. V lost 1 base to trimming and J lost 8 bases, with 12 bases between them. The CDR3 length is 14 residues. The DNA for the CDR3 is TGTGCCAGCAGCTTAGTCGGGTGGAGGGATGAGCAGTTCTTC. Its protein is CASSLVGWRDEQFF.

This rearrangement joins TRBV5-1 to TRBJ2-2; weak D call: TRBD2 (5 bases). The V end was cut by 4 bases, the J end by 3 bases, with 10 bases between. The CDR3 length is 14 residues. CDR1 is SGHRS, CDR2 YFSETQ, per germline. The DNA of the CDR3 is TGCGCCAGCAGCACGGGGATGTACACCGGGGAGCTGTTTTTT. Its protein is CASSTGMYTGELFF.

This clone was recorded only once. V and J are TRBV5-1 and TRBJ1-6; 9 bases match TRBD1. Looked up from germline, CDR1 is SGHRS and CDR2 is YFSETQ. The CDR3 is made up of 14 amino acids. V shed 4 bases and J 7 bases; nucleotides not matched to a gene: 3. The CDR3 DNA reads TGCGCCAGCAGCGCTGGACAGGGGAATTCACCCCTCCACTTT. Protein product: CASSAGQGNSPLHF.

The chain joins TRBV27 to TRBJ1-1; TRBD1 agrees at 7 bases. V lost 1 base to trimming and J lost 2 bases; unmatched junction nucleotides: 7. The CDR3 covers 16 residues. Germline V lookup: CDR1 MNHEY, CDR2 SMNVEV (reference sequence). The CDR3 protein is CASSLYSGTANTEAFF. For the CDR3, the DNA is TGTGCCAGCAGTTTATACTCCGGGACAGCCAACACTGAAGCTTTCTTT.

In this sample, this clone turned up a few times. V and J are TRBV27 and TRBJ1-4; D is undetermined. The V gene's germline CDR1 is MNHEY and CDR2 SMNVEV (reference sequence). Trimming pared 2 bases from V and 14 bases from J, leaving 15 bases between. The CDR3 spans 13 residues. The chain's CDR3 is CASSLGPETGLFF. In nucleotides, the CDR3 is TGTGCCAGCAGTTTAGGCCCAGAGACTGGGCTGTTTTTT.

CDR3 sequence (DNA): TGTGCCAGCTCACGATTCGGGGACAAGACGGATGGCTACACCTTC. Translation gives CASSRFGDKTDGYTF. The chain combines TRBV18 with TRBJ1-2; TRBD1 might be the D (6 bases). V lost 4 bases to trimming and J lost 6 bases, with 18 bases between them. This CDR3 is 15 amino acids long. The germline gives CDR1 KGHSH, CDR2 LQKENI.

The genes are TRBV6-5 and TRBJ1-2; TRBD1 matches at 9 bases. CDR3 length equals 14 residues. The V gene end was trimmed by 7 bases and the J gene end by 1 base; junction bases not matched to a gene: 4. The germline V gene has CDR1 MNHEY and CDR2 SVGAGI. CDR3 DNA: TGTGCCAGCATGCGACAGGGGGGTAACTATGGCTACACCTTC. Its translation is CASMRQGGNYGYTF.

This clone was seen more than once but under ten times. The gene calls are TRBV27 and TRBJ1-1, with D hard to call. Germline-derived CDR1 and CDR2 are MNHEY and SMNVEV (reference sequence). V lost 0 bases to trimming and J lost 10 bases, with 12 bases between them. This CDR3 has 13 residues. The CDR3 DNA sequence: TGTGCCAGCAGTTTATCAGGGATCGGGGTAGCTTTCTTT. This sequence encodes CASSLSGIGVAFF.

The V and J genes are TRBV19 and TRBJ2-1; no firm D call. The germline gives CDR1 LNHDA, CDR2 SQIVND (reference sequence). V was cut by 1 base and J by 9 bases, with 10 bases left in between. CDR3 size: 13 residues. The CDR3 DNA follows: TGTGCCAGTAGTATAGCCAGGTCCCCTGAGCAGTTCTTC. Protein sequence: CASSIARSPEQFF. Looking up the rest from reference TRBV19 and TRBJ2-1 gives the full variable domain: DGGITQSPKYLFRKEGQNVTLSCEQNLNHDAMYWYRQDPGQGLRLIYYSQIVNDFQKGDIAEGYSVSREKKESFPLTVTSAQKNPTAFYLCASSIARSPEQFFGPGTRLTVL.